This record concerns one T cell receptor (beta chain) sequence. The data belong to a study of shared clonotypes between healthy human individuals. Only CD45RO-negative cells positively selected for CCR7 counted as naive CD8 cells, so terminally differentiated effector memory CD45RA+ cells were excluded. Using immunoSEQ multiplex PCR, the repertoire was profiled, and TCRdb retains in-frame clones only, with some absent. This sample carries about 2.1 million clones, approximately 92% of them seen once, and the ten largest clones take under 2%. The CDR3 runs to 12 residues. Germline V CDR1 and CDR2: SGHDT, YYEEEE. V was pared by 4 bases and J by 7 bases, with 8 bases between.

The TCR sequence derives from a man between 18 and 35 years old in good health. Some clones in this sample may be carry-over from other donors' samples. The genes are TRBV5-6 and TRBJ2-2, with D perhaps matching TRBD1 (5 bases). The sample taken for sequencing was naive CD8+ T cells from PBMCs. CDR3 region: CASSDRGGELFF. Here the CDR3 DNA reads TGTGCCAGCAGCGACAGAGGCGGGGAGCTGTTTTTT.